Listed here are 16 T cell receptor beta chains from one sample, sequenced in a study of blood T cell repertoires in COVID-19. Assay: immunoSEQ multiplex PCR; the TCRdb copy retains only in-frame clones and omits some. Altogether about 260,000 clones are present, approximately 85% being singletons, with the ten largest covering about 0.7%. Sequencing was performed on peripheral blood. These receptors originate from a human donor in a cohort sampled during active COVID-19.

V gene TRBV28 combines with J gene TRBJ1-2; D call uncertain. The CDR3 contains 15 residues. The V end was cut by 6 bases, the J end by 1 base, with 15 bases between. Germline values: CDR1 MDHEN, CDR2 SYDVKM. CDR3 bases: TGTGCCAGCAGCCCCAGGATGGTAGTTAACTATGGCTACACCTTC. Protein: CASSPRMVVNYGYTF.

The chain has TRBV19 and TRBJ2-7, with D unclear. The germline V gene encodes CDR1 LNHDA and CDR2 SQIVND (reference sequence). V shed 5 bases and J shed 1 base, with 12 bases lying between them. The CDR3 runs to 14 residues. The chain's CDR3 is CASSQALGSYEQYF. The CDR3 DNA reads TGTGCCAGTAGTCAGGCCCTTGGGTCCTACGAGCAGTACTTC. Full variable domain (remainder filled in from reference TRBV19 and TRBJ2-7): DGGITQSPKYLFRKEGQNVTLSCEQNLNHDAMYWYRQDPGQGLRLIYYSQIVNDFQKGDIAEGYSVSREKKESFPLTVTSAQKNPTAFYLCASSQALGSYEQYFGPGTRLTVT.

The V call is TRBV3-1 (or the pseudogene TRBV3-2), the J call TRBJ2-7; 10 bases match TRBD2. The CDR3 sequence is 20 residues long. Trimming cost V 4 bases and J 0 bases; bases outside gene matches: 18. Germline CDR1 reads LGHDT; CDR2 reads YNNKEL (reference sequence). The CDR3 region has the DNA TGTGCCAGCAGCCCCGGTCTACGCGGGCTAGCGGGAGTCCCCTCCTACGAGCAGTACTTC. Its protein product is CASSPGLRGLAGVPSYEQYF.

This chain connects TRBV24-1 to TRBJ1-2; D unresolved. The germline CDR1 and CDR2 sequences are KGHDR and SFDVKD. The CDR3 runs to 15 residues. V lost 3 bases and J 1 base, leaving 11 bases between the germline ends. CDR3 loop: CATSDHSCFNYGYTF. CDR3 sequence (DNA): TGTGCCACCAGTGATCACAGCTGCTTTAACTATGGCTACACCTTC.

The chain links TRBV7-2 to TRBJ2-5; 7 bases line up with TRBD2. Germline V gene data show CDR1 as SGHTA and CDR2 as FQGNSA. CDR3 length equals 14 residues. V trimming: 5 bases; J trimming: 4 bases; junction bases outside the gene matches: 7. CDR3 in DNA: TGTGCCAGCAGCCCGGGGAGGGCCTCAGAGACCCAGTACTTC. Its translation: CASSPGRASETQYF.

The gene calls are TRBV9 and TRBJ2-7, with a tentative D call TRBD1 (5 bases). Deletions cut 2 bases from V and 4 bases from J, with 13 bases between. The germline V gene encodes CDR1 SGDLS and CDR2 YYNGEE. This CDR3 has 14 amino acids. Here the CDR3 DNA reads TGTGCCAGCAGCGTGAATGGGGCTGGTTACGAGCAGTACTTC. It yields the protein CASSVNGAGYEQYF.

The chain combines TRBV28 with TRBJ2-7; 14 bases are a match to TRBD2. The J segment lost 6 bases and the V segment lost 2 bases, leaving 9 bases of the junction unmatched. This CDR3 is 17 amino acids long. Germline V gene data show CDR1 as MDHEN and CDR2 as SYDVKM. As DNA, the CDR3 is TGTGCCAGCAGTTTAATGACTAGCGGGAGGGGGTCAGGCGAGCAGTACTTC. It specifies CASSLMTSGRGSGEQYF.

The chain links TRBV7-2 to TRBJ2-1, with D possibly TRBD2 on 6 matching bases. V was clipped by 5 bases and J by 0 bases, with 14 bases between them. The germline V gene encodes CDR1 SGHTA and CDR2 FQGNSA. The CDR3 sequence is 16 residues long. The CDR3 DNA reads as TGTGCCAGCAGCGATCCGGGACTCCCCTCCTACAATGAGCAGTTCTTC. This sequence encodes CASSDPGLPSYNEQFF.

The CDR3 bases are TGTGCCAGTAGTATAGAGTCGACTAGCGGGACGGAGACCCAGTACTTC. The encoded protein is CASSIESTSGTETQYF. The V gene is TRBV19, the J gene TRBJ2-5; 11 bases are a match to TRBD2. Trimming at V came to 0 bases and at J to 5 bases, leaving 5 bases not matched to a gene. The CDR3 length is 16 residues. The germline V gene encodes CDR1 LNHDA and CDR2 SQIVND (reference sequence).

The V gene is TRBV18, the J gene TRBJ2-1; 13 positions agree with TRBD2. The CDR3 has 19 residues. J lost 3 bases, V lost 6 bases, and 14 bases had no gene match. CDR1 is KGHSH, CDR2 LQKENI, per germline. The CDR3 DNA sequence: TGTGCCAGCTCGGAACCGGGACTAGCGGGACATATTTACTACAATGAGCAGTTCTTC. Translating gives CASSEPGLAGHIYYNEQFF. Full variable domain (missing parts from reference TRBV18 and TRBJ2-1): NAGVMQNPRHLVRRRGQEARLRCSPMKGHSHVYWYRQLPEEGLKFMVYLQKENIIDESGMPKERFSAEFPKEGPSILRIQQVVRGDSAAYFCASSEPGLAGHIYYNEQFFGPGTRLTVL.

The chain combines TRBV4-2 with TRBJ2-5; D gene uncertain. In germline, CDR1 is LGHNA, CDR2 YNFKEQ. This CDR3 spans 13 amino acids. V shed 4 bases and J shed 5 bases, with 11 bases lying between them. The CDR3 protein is CASSRVPLETQYF. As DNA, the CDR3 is TGTGCCAGCAGCCGCGTCCCCCTTGAGACCCAGTACTTC.

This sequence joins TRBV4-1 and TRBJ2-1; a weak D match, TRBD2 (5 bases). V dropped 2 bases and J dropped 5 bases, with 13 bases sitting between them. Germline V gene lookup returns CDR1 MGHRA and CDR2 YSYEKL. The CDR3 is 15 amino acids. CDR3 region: CASSQRPAVNNEQFF. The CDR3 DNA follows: TGCGCCAGCAGCCAACGGCCAGCGGTGAACAATGAGCAGTTCTTC.

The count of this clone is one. CDR3 sequence: CASSPGGVVYEQYF. CDR3 in DNA: TGCGCCAGCAGCCCCGGGGGAGTGGTCTACGAGCAGTACTTC. This chain links TRBV5-1 with TRBJ2-7; maybe TRBD2 (6 bases). V was shortened by 4 bases and J by 3 bases, with 14 bases between the two germline ends. CDR1 and CDR2 from the germline V gene are SGHRS and YFSETQ. This CDR3 contains 14 residues.

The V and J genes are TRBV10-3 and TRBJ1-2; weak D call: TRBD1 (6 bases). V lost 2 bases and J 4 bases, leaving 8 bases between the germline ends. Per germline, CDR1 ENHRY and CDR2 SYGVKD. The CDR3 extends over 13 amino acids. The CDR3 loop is CAISEPRGYGYTF. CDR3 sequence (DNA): TGTGCCATCAGTGAGCCCAGGGGCTATGGCTACACCTTC.

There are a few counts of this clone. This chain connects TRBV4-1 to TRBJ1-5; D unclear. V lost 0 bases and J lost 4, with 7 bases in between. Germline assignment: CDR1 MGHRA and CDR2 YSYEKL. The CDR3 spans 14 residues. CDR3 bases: TGCGCCAGCAGCCAAGAAATCAGGAATCAGCCCCAGCATTTT. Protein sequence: CASSQEIRNQPQHF.

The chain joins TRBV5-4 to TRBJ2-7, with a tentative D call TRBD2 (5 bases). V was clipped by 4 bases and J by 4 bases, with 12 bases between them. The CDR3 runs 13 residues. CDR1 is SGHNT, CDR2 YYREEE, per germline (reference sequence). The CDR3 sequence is CASSLTGRYEQYF. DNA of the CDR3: TGTGCCAGCAGCCTCACGGGGAGATACGAGCAGTACTTC.